The 5 T cell receptor beta chains below all came from one sample that was sequenced in a study of blood T cell repertoires in COVID-19. Sequencing used immunoSEQ multiplex PCR; TCRdb keeps in-frame clones, though not all of them. This table holds 100,000 or so clones, 91% found once. Sample: peripheral blood. These receptors came from a man aged 45-65 years with acute or convalescent COVID-19.

In nucleotides, the CDR3 is TGTGCCAGCAGTGGGGCACGGGGGGGTAATTCACCCCTCCACTTT. Protein product: CASSGARGGNSPLHF. The chain uses TRBV2 and TRBJ1-6; perhaps TRBD1 as D (5 bases). The V end lost 4 bases, the J end lost 6 bases, and 13 bases lay between the germline ends. The CDR3 runs to 15 residues. The germline CDR1 and CDR2 sequences are SNHLY and FYNNEI.

The chain has TRBV7-8 and TRBJ1-5, with 7 positions matching TRBD1. Trimming cost V 5 bases and J 0 bases; bases outside gene matches: 13. This CDR3 spans 18 amino acids. In germline, CDR1 is SGHVS, CDR2 FQNEAQ. CDR3 sequence (DNA): TGTGCCAGCAGCACCAGACAGGGTGGGTTGAATAGCAATCAGCCCCAGCATTTT. Translation: CASSTRQGGLNSNQPQHF.

The rearrangement links TRBV21-1 to TRBJ1-2; the D call of TRBD1 is as the table states it, not checked on the DNA. TRBV21-1 is deemed a pseudogene. This CDR3 spans 15 amino acids. The CDR3 nucleotides read TGTGCCAGCAGCAAAGTAGGGGACAGGCCCTATGGCTACACCTTC. Translating it yields CASSKVGDRPYGYTF.

The chain links TRBV4-3 to TRBJ1-1; D remains unclear. Germline V lookup: CDR1 LGHNA, CDR2 YSLEER. This CDR3 comprises 15 residues. V gave up 4 bases and J gave up 1 base, with 13 bases separating them. Here the CDR3 DNA reads TGCGCCAGCAGCCTCGGGGTCCTGTGGAACACTGAAGCTTTCTTT. This encodes CASSLGVLWNTEAFF.

The rearrangement joins TRBV5-1 to TRBJ2-7; D ambiguous. Germline V gene lookup returns CDR1 SGHRS and CDR2 YFSETQ. This CDR3 is built from 12 residues. V was trimmed by 2 bases and J by 5 bases, leaving 8 bases between them. The CDR3 nucleotides are TGCGCCAGCAGCTTCAGTGGTGACGAGCAGTACTTC. Residues: CASSFSGDEQYF.